A selection of T cell receptor beta chains follows, all from one sample in a study of blood T cells in healthy people across ages. One entry per CDR3 protein results from TCRdb running MiXCR on the 5' RACE reads. The sample lists fewer than 900,000 distinct CDR3 sequences, around 40% occurring once. The sequenced material came from blood. These receptors originate from a woman aged 60-75 years in good health. The CDR3 runs from the conserved cysteine through the conserved F or W. A D gene is named only where the DNA matches it firmly. The listing skips clone size in some rows; elsewhere it reads once, few, many or a size class.

d_gene	v_gene	j_gene	abundance	CDR3nt	CDR3aa
.	TRBV5-1	TRBJ1-1	.	TGCGCCAGCAGCGCCCTTGGGGGGTCCGGAACCACTGAAGCTTTCTTT	CASSALGGSGTTEAFF
.	TRBV12-3/TRBV12-4	TRBJ2-3	.	TGTGCCAGCAGTTTAAGAGACAGTAGCCCAGATACGCAGTATTTT	CASSLRDSSPDTQYF
.	TRBV29-1	TRBJ2-2	few	TGCAGCGGCATCAAGGGGACCGGGGAGCTGTTTTTT	CSGIKGTGELFF
.	TRBV25-1	TRBJ2-7	.	TGTGCCAGCAGTGAGTCTGGGACCCTATGGTACGAGCAGTACTTC	CASSESGTLWYEQYF
.	TRBV18	TRBJ2-7	.	TGTGCCAGCTCATTCGGACAGTCGACCTTCTACGAGCAGTACTTC	CASSFGQSTFYEQYF
.	TRBV7-9	TRBJ1-2	.	TGTGCCAGCAGCTTAGCGACGGTAGAGGTTGGCTATGGCTACACCTTC	CASSLATVEVGYGYTF
.	TRBV29-1	TRBJ2-5	many	TGCAGCGTTGAATTGGGGACCCTAAAGGTCCAAGAGACCCAGTACTTC	CSVELGTLKVQETQYF
TRBD2	TRBV5-1	TRBJ2-7	.	TGCGCCAGCAGCCGAGATGGACTAGCGGGGTCCTACGGGCAGTACTTC	CASSRDGLAGSYGQYF
.	TRBV5-4	TRBJ2-3	.	TGTGCCAGCAGCGTGTTTAGCACAGATACGCAGTATTTT	CASSVFSTDTQYF
TRBD1	TRBV29-1	TRBJ1-5	many	TGCAGCGCCCCGAATAGTAGAGGGACAGGGAGTCAGCCCCAGCATTTT	CSAPNSRGTGSQPQHF
.	TRBV9	TRBJ1-5	few	TGTGCCAGCAGCCTAGCGTCTGGGATTAGCAATCAGCCCCAGCATTTT	CASSLASGISNQPQHF
.	TRBV25-1	TRBJ2-1	few	TGTGCCAGCAGTGGCCACGGTAGCGGATGGGATGAGCAGTTCTTC	CASSGHGSGWDEQFF
.	TRBV9	TRBJ2-1	.	TGTGCCAGCAGCGTAGTACCCCCCGAGCAGTTCTTC	CASSVVPPEQFF
.	TRBV6-5	TRBJ1-4	.	TGTGCCAGCACCACTATGGGGAATAACGGCGGAAAACTGTTTTTT	CASTTMGNNGGKLFF
TRBD1	TRBV20-1	TRBJ2-7	.	TGCAGTGCTAGGTTGGGGACAGGGGGCCTCGAGCAGTACTTC	CSARLGTGGLEQYF
TRBD1	TRBV5-1	TRBJ1-2	.	TGCGCCAGCAGCGTTTACAGGGGAGACGATGGCTACACCTTC	CASSVYRGDDGYTF
TRBD1	TRBV10-3	TRBJ2-7	.	TGTGCCATCAGCGACAGGGTAGGGAGCTACGAGCAGTACTTC	CAISDRVGSYEQYF
.	TRBV7-2	TRBJ2-3	.	TGTGCCAGCAGCTCATACGGGGATACGCAGTATTTT	CASSSYGDTQYF
.	TRBV5-6	TRBJ2-1	few	TGTGCCAGCACCACCCAAGGGGAGCAGTTCTTC	CASTTQGEQFF
.	TRBV12-3/TRBV12-4	TRBJ2-5	.	TGTGCCATCAGTGTAGGCAATCAAGAGACCCAGTACTTC	CAISVGNQETQYF
TRBD2	TRBV7-2	TRBJ2-1	few	TGTGCCAGCGGCTGGGCGGGAGCCTACAATGAGCAGTTCTTC	CASGWAGAYNEQFF
.	TRBV12-3/TRBV12-4	TRBJ1-2	.	TGTGCCGGCAGTTTAGTGAACACTGGCTACACCTTC	CAGSLVNTGYTF
.	TRBV24-1	TRBJ2-5	few	TGTGCCACCAGTGATTTAGACGGGAGTTTTGAGACCCAGTACTTC	CATSDLDGSFETQYF
.	TRBV4-1	TRBJ2-1	.	TGCGCCAGCAGCCGAGAGACAGGCGACAATGAGCAGTTCTTC	CASSRETGDNEQFF
.	TRBV7-9	TRBJ2-3	few	TGTGCCAGCAGCTCCATAAGAGGATATGGTACTAGCACAGATACGCAGTATTTT	CASSSIRGYGTSTDTQYF
.	TRBV20-1	TRBJ2-5	.	TGCAGTGCTAGAGATCGGGCACAGGGACCGATAGGGGAGACCCAGTACTTC	CSARDRAQGPIGETQYF
TRBD2	TRBV20-1	TRBJ2-1	.	TGCAGTGCTAGTCGGCCTAGCGGGACTAATGAGCAGTTCTTC	CSASRPSGTNEQFF
.	TRBV20-1	TRBJ2-7	.	TGCAGTGCTAGAGATACCCAGGCCGCCTACGAGCAGTACTTC	CSARDTQAAYEQYF
.	TRBV7-2	TRBJ1-4	.	TGTGCCAGCAGCTTAACAGCCAATAATGAAAAACTGTTTTTT	CASSLTANNEKLFF
TRBD1	TRBV24-1	TRBJ2-1	.	TGTGCCACCAGTGATTTGCAAGCCGGGACAGGGCACCCCAATGAGCAGTTCTTC	CATSDLQAGTGHPNEQFF
.	TRBV20-1	TRBJ1-5	.	TGCAGTGCTAGAGACAGCAACAATCAGCCCCAGCATTTT	CSARDSNNQPQHF
.	TRBV30	TRBJ1-6	.	TGTGCCTGGAGTGTGGGGGACCCCTATAATTCACCCCTCCACTTT	CAWSVGDPYNSPLHF
.	TRBV20-1	TRBJ2-7	.	TGCAGTGCTAGAGGGGGCAGGGGGGGCTCCTACGAGCAGTACTTC	CSARGGRGGSYEQYF
.	TRBV5-5	TRBJ2-1	.	TGTACCAGCACCCACCTGGCAGGGGCTTATGGTGAGCAGTTCTTC	CTSTHLAGAYGEQFF
.	TRBV12-3/TRBV12-4	TRBJ1-2	.	TGTGCCAGCAGAAAAACAGGGTTGGGCTATGGCTACACCTTC	CASRKTGLGYGYTF
TRBD1	TRBV20-1	TRBJ2-7	.	TGCAGTGCTATTCCCCCGGGCGGACAGGGAAACGAGCAGTACTTC	CSAIPPGGQGNEQYF
TRBD1	TRBV2	TRBJ2-1	many	TGTGCCAGCAGCGGGACAGGGGTCAATGAGCAGTTCTTC	CASSGTGVNEQFF
.	TRBV5-1	TRBJ2-1	few	TGCGCCAGCAGCAACGAACCCCGGGGGACTGCCGGGAGCAATGAGCAGTTCTTC	CASSNEPRGTAGSNEQFF
.	TRBV12-3/TRBV12-4	TRBJ1-1	.	TGTGCCAGCAGTTTTCCCAGGAGTTACACTGAAGCTTTCTTT	CASSFPRSYTEAFF
.	TRBV9	TRBJ2-7	few	TGTGCCAGCAGCCCACCCGCGGCTAGGGGTCGGCACGAGCAGTACTTC	CASSPPAARGRHEQYF
.	TRBV6-6	TRBJ2-3	.	TGTGCCAGCAGCCCGGTTCGGGCGGTAGATACGCAGTATTTT	CASSPVRAVDTQYF
.	TRBV12-3/TRBV12-4	TRBJ2-3	.	TGTGCCAGCAGCCACCCCCTCGACAGAGTGGGTCAAGATACGCAGTATTTT	CASSHPLDRVGQDTQYF
TRBD2	TRBV7-6	TRBJ2-3	few	TGTGCCAGCAGCCCCGGGACTAGATATTTCGCAGATACGCAGTATTTT	CASSPGTRYFADTQYF
TRBD1	TRBV15	TRBJ2-7	.	TGTGCCACCAGCATGGACCGGGACAGGTTCTACGAGCAGTACTTC	CATSMDRDRFYEQYF
TRBD1	TRBV9	TRBJ1-2	.	TGTGCCAGCAGCGTAACCCAGACAGGGGGGGATGGCTACACCTTC	CASSVTQTGGDGYTF
TRBD1	TRBV18	TRBJ2-7	few	TGTGCCAGCTCACCCATGACAGGGGCCTACGAGCAGTACTTC	CASSPMTGAYEQYF